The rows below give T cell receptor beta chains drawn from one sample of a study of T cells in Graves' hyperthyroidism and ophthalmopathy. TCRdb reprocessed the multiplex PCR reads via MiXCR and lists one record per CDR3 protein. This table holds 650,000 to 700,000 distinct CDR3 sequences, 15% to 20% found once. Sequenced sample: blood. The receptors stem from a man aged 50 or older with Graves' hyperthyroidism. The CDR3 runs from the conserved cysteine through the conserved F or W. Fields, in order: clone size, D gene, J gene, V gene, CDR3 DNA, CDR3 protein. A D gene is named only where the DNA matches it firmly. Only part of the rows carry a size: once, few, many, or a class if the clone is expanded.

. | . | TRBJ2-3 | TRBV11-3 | TGTGCCAGCAGCTCGTCAGGATTAGATACGCAGTATTTT | CASSSSGLDTQYF
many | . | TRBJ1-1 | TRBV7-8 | TGTGCCAGCAACCCAGCGGGGGGCGCGACTGAAGCTTTCTTT | CASNPAGGATEAFF
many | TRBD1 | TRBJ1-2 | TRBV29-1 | TGCAGCGTAGACGGACAGGGAAACTATGGCTACACCTTC | CSVDGQGNYGYTF
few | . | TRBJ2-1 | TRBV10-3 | TGTGCCATCAGGGGGGAGTCCTACAATGAGCAGTTCTTC | CAIRGESYNEQFF
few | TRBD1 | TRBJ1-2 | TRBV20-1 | TGCAGTGCTAGAACAGGGGGCTATGGCTACACCTTC | CSARTGGYGYTF
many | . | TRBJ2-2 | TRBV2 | TGTGCCAGCAGTCAAAGCGGGAACACCGGGGAGCTGTTTTTT | CASSQSGNTGELFF
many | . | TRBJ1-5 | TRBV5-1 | TGCGCCAGCAGCTTGGGGCAGGGGAGGAGTCAGCCCCAGCATTTT | CASSLGQGRSQPQHF
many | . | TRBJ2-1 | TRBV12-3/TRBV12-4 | TGTGCCAGCAGTCCCCACCCTTCCATGGCGACCTACAATGAGCAGTTCTTC | CASSPHPSMATYNEQFF
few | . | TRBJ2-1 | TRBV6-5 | TGTGCCAGCAGTTTTGACAGGTTTATCAATGAGCAGTTCTTC | CASSFDRFINEQFF
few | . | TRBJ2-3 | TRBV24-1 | TGTGCCACCAGTGATTCGCAGGGCGCAGATACGCAGTATTTT | CATSDSQGADTQYF